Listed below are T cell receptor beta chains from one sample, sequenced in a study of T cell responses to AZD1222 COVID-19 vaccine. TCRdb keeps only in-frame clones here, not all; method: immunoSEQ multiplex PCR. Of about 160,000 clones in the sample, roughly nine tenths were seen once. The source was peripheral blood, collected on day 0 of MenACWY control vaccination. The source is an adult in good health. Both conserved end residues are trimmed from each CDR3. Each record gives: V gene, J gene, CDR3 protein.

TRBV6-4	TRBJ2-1	ASSDSGGRGYNEQF
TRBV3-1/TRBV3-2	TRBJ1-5	ASSQGQSNQPQH
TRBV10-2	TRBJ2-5	ASSKRETETQY
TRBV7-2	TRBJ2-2	ASSFPTGVVGGELF
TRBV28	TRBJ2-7	ASSLDYGGGHIPYEQY
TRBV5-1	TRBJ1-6	ASSQSGTASPWDSPLH
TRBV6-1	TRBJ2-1	ASSEARAGSFIDKQF
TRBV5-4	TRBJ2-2	ASSSGTRGTGELF
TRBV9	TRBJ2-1	ASSDPEVAGNEQF
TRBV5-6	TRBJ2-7	ASSFGGLYEQY
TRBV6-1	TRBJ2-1	ASRVGGVNEQF
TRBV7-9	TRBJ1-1	ASSPTHRGPFWLNTEAF
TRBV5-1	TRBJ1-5	ASSLGGQGISNQPQH
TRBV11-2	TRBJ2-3	ASSLGFSGTDTQY
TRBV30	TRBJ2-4	AWIGGGRDIQY
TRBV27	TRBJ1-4	ASRRDGLLPNEKLF
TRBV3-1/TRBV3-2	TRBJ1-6	ASSLGLRYSPLH
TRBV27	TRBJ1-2	ASSTARTGATGYT
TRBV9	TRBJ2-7	ASSVGQGLSYEQY
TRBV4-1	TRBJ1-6	ASSQGYGGNSPLH
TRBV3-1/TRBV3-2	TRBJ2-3	ASSLLGSSTDTQY
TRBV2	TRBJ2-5	ASNFGGESQETQY
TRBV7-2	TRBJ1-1	ASSLDLNTEAF
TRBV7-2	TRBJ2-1	ASSLDPSGVVYNEQF